The rows below give T cell receptor beta chains drawn from one sample of a study of T-cell reconstitution after alpha-beta-depleted transplantation in children. Via MiXCR, TCRdb re-called the PCR reads, giving one row per CDR3 protein. This table has over 150,000 distinct CDR3 sequences, approximately 6.9% appearing once. Sequenced here: PBMCs, sampled before TCRalphabeta/CD19-depleted stem cell transplant. These receptors all come from a boy aged 2 to 10 with acute lymphoblastic leukemia, due to receive a stem cell transplant. The CDR3 runs from the conserved cysteine through the conserved F or W. A D gene is named only where the DNA matches it firmly. The size of a clone is reported for some rows only, either as once, few or many, or as a class for expanded clones.

V: TRBV7-9
J: TRBJ2-1
size: many
D: .
length: 11
CDR3: CASSDTEVQFF
DNA: TGTGCCAGCAGCGACACAGAGGTGCAGTTCTTC

V: TRBV20-1
J: TRBJ2-1
size: many
D: TRBD2
length: 14
CDR3: CSAVTGTSISEQFF
DNA: TGCAGTGCTGTGACCGGGACTAGTATCAGTGAGCAGTTCTTC

V: TRBV6-2/TRBV6-3
J: TRBJ2-3
size: many
D: .
length: 14
CDR3: CASSKTTETDTQYF
DNA: TGTGCCAGCAGTAAAACTACGGAAACAGATACGCAGTATTTT

V: TRBV21-1
J: TRBJ1-5
size: .
D: .
length: 22
CDR3: CASSKAAGPRDRGPLTHQPQHF
DNA: TGTGCCAGCAGCAAAGCGGCGGGGCCCCGGGACAGGGGGCCCTTAACTCATCAGCCCCAGCATTTT

V: TRBV11-2
J: TRBJ2-1
size: .
D: .
length: 13
CDR3: CASSLDQGDEQFF
DNA: TGTGCCAGCAGCTTAGATCAGGGAGATGAGCAGTTCTTC

V: TRBV4-3
J: TRBJ2-4
size: many
D: .
length: 16
CDR3: CASSQDYADLKGIQYF
DNA: TGCGCCAGCAGCCAAGATTACGCGGACCTCAAGGGCATTCAGTACTTC

V: TRBV7-2
J: TRBJ2-7
size: few
D: TRBD1
length: 14
CDR3: CASSLNPGGYEQYF
DNA: TGTGCCAGCAGCTTAAATCCAGGGGGCTACGAGCAGTACTTC

V: TRBV29-1
J: TRBJ2-3
size: .
D: .
length: 14
CDR3: CSVGPALSTDTQYF
DNA: TGCAGCGTTGGGCCAGCCCTAAGCACAGATACGCAGTATTTT

V: TRBV18
J: TRBJ2-7
size: many
D: TRBD1
length: 16
CDR3: CASSPPGQGAPDEQYF
DNA: TGTGCCAGCTCACCACCTGGACAGGGGGCGCCTGACGAGCAGTACTTC

V: TRBV10-3
J: TRBJ2-1
size: many
D: .
length: 14
CDR3: CAISDLGIRNEQFF
DNA: TGTGCCATCAGCGACCTCGGGATTCGGAATGAGCAGTTCTTC

V: TRBV7-6
J: TRBJ2-1
size: many
D: TRBD2
length: 15
CDR3: CASSSSSGVYNEQFF
DNA: TGTGCCAGCAGCTCGAGTAGCGGGGTATACAATGAGCAGTTCTTC

V: TRBV28
J: TRBJ2-1
size: many
D: TRBD1
length: 15
CDR3: CASSSGTGIDNEQFF
DNA: TGTGCCAGCAGTTCAGGGACAGGGATCGACAATGAGCAGTTCTTC

V: TRBV4-1
J: TRBJ1-2
size: many
D: .
length: 15
CDR3: CASSQDPLDIYGYTF
DNA: TGCGCCAGCAGCCAAGATCCCCTGGACATCTATGGCTACACCTTC

V: TRBV5-4
J: TRBJ2-1
size: .
D: .
length: 15
CDR3: CASSPQIGEYNEQFF
DNA: TGTGCCAGCAGCCCCCAAATAGGGGAGTACAATGAGCAGTTCTTC